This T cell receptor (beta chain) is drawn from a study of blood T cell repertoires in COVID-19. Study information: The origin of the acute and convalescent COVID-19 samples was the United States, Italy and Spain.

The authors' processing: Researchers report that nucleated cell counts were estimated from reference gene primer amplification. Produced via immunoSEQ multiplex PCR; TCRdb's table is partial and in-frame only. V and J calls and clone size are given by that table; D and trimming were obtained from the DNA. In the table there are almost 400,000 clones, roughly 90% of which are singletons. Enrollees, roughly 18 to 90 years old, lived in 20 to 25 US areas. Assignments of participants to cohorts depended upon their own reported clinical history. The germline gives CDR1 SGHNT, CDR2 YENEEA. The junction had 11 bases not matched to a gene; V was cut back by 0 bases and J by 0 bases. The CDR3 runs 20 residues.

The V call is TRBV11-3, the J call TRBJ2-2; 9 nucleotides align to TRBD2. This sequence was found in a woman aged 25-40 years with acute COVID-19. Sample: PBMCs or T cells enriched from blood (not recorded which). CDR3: CASSLEALGAGGTNTGELFF. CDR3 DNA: TGTGCCAGCAGCTTAGAAGCGTTGGGAGCGGGGGGCACGAACACCGGGGAGCTGTTTTTT.